The 10 T cell receptor beta chains below were found in one sample sequenced in a study of shared clonotypes between healthy human individuals. Naive CD8 populations comprised CD45RO-negative cells positively selected for CCR7, excluding terminally differentiated effector memory CD45RA+ cells. Assay used: immunoSEQ multiplex PCR; TCRdb lists only in-frame clones, some missing. The table has about 2.1 million clones, more than 85% seen once. Material for sequencing was naive CD8+ T cells from PBMCs. These receptors came from a man aged 18-30 years in good health. Some clones in this sample may be carry-over from other donors' samples.

A single count supports this clone. CDR3 protein: CASSRRELGYNEQFF. CDR3 bases: TGTGCCAGCAGCCGGCGGGAGCTAGGTTACAATGAGCAGTTCTTC. The J gene is TRBJ2-1, the V gene TRBV11-2, with 7 nucleotides matching TRBD2. Germline lookup yields CDR1 SGHAT and CDR2 FQNNGV. Trimming cost V 5 bases and J 4 bases; bases outside gene matches: 8. There are 15 residues in the CDR3.

V is TRBV11-3 and J is TRBJ2-2, with TRBD1 matching over 12 bases. The CDR3 runs to 16 residues. The J segment lost 6 bases and the V segment lost 5 bases, leaving 7 bases of the junction unmatched. CDR1 and CDR2 from the germline V gene are SGHNT and YENEEA. CDR3 bases: TGTGCCAGCAGCAAGTTTGGGACAGGGGGCCCCGGGGAGCTGTTTTTT. Translated, it gives CASSKFGTGGPGELFF.

The sample holds one count of this clone. The genes are TRBV2 and TRBJ2-5; no reliable D call. Germline CDR1 is SNHLY and CDR2 is FYNNEI. Trimming took off 4 bases at V and 5 bases at J, with 14 bases between the two ends. The CDR3 has 14 amino acids. The CDR3, as DNA: TGTGCCAGCAGTGGAGTGTTTGCTGGGGAGACCCAGTACTTC. This encodes CASSGVFAGETQYF.

The V and J genes are TRBV6-6 and TRBJ1-2; D might be TRBD1 (5 bases). The V and J ends lost 2 bases and 4 bases respectively, with 14 bases between them. From germline, CDR1 is MNHNY and CDR2 SVGAGI (reference sequence). The CDR3 loop spans 15 amino acids. Written as DNA, the CDR3 is TGTGCCAGCAGTTACGTCCAGGGCCCAATCTATGGCTACACCTTC. It is translated as CASSYVQGPIYGYTF.

The chain combines TRBV5-1 with TRBJ1-1; 12 bases match TRBD1. V shed 4 bases, J shed 5 bases, and the junction held 9 bases outside the gene matches. Per the germline V gene, CDR1 is SGHRS and CDR2 is YFSETQ. The CDR3 has 16 amino acids. The CDR3 protein is CASSKGTGGSGTEAFF. The CDR3, as DNA: TGCGCCAGCAGCAAGGGGACAGGGGGCTCGGGGACTGAAGCTTTCTTT.

The chain uses TRBV12-5 and TRBJ2-7, with TRBD2 matching over 7 bases. V trimming: 7 bases; J trimming: 0 bases; junction bases outside the gene matches: 6. Germline-derived CDR1 and CDR2 are LGHNT and FRNRAP. The CDR3 extends over 14 amino acids. CDR3 protein: CASAPGGSSYEQYF. In DNA, the CDR3 is TGTGCTAGTGCCCCCGGGGGGAGCTCCTACGAGCAGTACTTC. The variable domain in full, completed from reference TRBV12-5 and TRBJ2-7, reads DARVTQTPRHKVTEMGQEVTMRCQPILGHNTVFWYRQTMMQGLELLAYFRNRAPLDDSGMPKDRFSAEMPDATLATLKIQPSEPRDSAVYFCASAPGGSSYEQYFGPGTRLTVT.

The chain combines TRBV15 with TRBJ2-7; D ambiguous. CDR1 is LNHNV, CDR2 YYDKDF, per germline (reference sequence). This CDR3 is built from 15 residues. Trimming took off 0 bases at V and 6 bases at J, with 15 bases between the two ends. The CDR3 DNA sequence: TGTGCCACCAGCAGAGATTTATCACTCTCCCGCGAGCAGTACTTC. As protein: CATSRDLSLSREQYF.

J is TRBJ2-1 and V is TRBV5-1, with TRBD2 matching 10 bases. The J segment lost 7 bases and the V segment lost 4 bases, leaving 5 bases of the junction unmatched. This CDR3 is 14 amino acids long. Germline V CDR1 and CDR2: SGHRS, YFSETQ. CDR3 nucleotide sequence: TGCGCCAGCAGCCCGGGACTAGCGAGAAATGAGCAGTTCTTC. Its protein product is CASSPGLARNEQFF.

The chain joins TRBV14 to TRBJ2-7, with TRBD2 as a possible D gene (5 bases). Germline CDR1 reads SGHDN; CDR2 reads FVKESK. The CDR3 extends over 16 amino acids. Trimming took off 0 bases at V and 5 bases at J, with 17 bases between the two ends. This CDR3 is CASSQEFRGRVDEQYF. CDR3 bases: TGTGCCAGCAGCCAAGAATTCAGAGGGCGGGTCGACGAGCAGTACTTC.

The rearrangement uses TRBV28 and TRBJ2-2; D unclear. This CDR3 spans 14 amino acids. Trimming left V 5 bases short and J 0 bases short, with 7 bases between. Germline V gives CDR1 MDHEN, CDR2 SYDVKM. As DNA, the CDR3 is TGTGCCAGCAGTCCCGACACGAACACCGGGGAGCTGTTTTTT. Its protein is CASSPDTNTGELFF.